This record looks at one T cell receptor beta chain sequence and its context. The entry originates in a study of blood T cell repertoires in COVID-19. In the study overall: The study drew acute and convalescent COVID-19 samples from the United States, Italy and Spain. Sample material is recorded as cDNA or gDNA derived from T cells, B-cell-depleted T cells, or PBMCs.

In the original workflow: Reference gene primer amplification gave nucleated cell count estimates. Profiled with immunoSEQ multiplex PCR; TCRdb holds only in-frame clones, not every one. That table furnishes V, J and clone size, whereas the DNA furnished D and trimming. This repertoire shows around 170,000 clones, about 88% found once; its top ten account for about 26%. The CDR3 runs 15 residues. CDR1 SGHTA and CDR2 FQGTGA come from the germline V gene. V lost 2 bases and J 0 bases, leaving 7 bases between the germline ends. The origin of this receptor is a man aged 55 to 70 with acute or convalescent COVID-19. Specimen: peripheral blood. V gene TRBV7-3 combines with J gene TRBJ2-2; no reliable D call. The CDR3 DNA is TGTGCCAGCAGCTTATACAGTGCGAACACCGGGGAGCTGTTTTTT. Translation gives CASSLYSANTGELFF.